This T cell receptor (beta chain) came from a study of siplizumab effects on memory and regulatory T cells. Data came from immunoSEQ multiplex PCR; TCRdb stores just in-frame clones and leaves some out. This table has approximately 90,000 clones, nearly 95% appearing once. Germline V gives CDR1 MNHEY, CDR2 SVGAGI. The CDR3 is 15 amino acids. V shed 6 bases, J shed 8 bases, and the junction held 14 bases outside the gene matches. The genes are TRBV6-5 and TRBJ1-2; 8 positions match TRBD1. The sequenced sample consisted of non-Treg CD4+ T cells sorted from blood. The receptor was derived from a human donor in good health. The CDR3 loop is CASRPAGTGKGGYTF. The CDR3 coding sequence is TGTGCCAGCAGACCGGCCGGGACAGGCAAAGGGGGCTACACCTTC.